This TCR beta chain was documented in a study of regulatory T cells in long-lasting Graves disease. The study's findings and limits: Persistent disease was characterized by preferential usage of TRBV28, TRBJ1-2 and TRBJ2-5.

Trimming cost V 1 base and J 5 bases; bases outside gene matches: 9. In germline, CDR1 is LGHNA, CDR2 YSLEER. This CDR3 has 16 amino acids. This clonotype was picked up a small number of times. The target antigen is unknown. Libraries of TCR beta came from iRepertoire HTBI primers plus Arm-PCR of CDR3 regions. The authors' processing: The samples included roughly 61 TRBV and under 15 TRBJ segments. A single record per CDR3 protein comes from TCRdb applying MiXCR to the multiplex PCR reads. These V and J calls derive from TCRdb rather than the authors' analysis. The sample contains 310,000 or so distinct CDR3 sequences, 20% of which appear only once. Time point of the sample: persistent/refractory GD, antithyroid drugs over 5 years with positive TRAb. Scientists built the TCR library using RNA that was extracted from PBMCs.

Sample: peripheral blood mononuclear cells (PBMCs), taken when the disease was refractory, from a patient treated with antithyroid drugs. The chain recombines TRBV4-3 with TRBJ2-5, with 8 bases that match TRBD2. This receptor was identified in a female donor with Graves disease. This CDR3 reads CASSQGAGASWETQYF. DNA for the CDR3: TGCGCCAGCAGCCAAGGAGCGGGGGCCAGCTGGGAGACCCAGTACTTC.